These 17 T cell receptor beta chains came from one sample sequenced in a study of T-cell memory formation after mild COVID-19 (dated by TCRdb to the early 2020s). Receptors were amplified or captured by 5' RACE. The sample was run on an Illumina NovaSeq 6000. TCRdb handled the public reads itself, with Q25 trimming in fastp and clone calling in MiXCR, and kept productive beta chains. Merged by CDR3 protein, the rows form single entries marked with the most common genes and DNA. The sample yields roughly 310,000 distinct CDR3 sequences; more than 15% were counted once. The ten largest clones take up more than 20% of the sample. The material sequenced was PBMCs or a T cell subset sorted from them (not recorded which). Receptors originate from a man aged 18 to 30 who had mild COVID-19 (a few samples of this study predate the infection). The sample titles of this study are shuffled in the database, so cell type and time point are left out; the donor was told from shared clones.

In its sample, this clonotype was seen many times. The V gene is TRBV12-3 or TRBV12-4, the J gene TRBJ2-5; 8 positions agree with TRBD1. Trimming at V came to 2 bases and at J to 4 bases, leaving 3 bases not matched to a gene. The CDR3 contains 14 residues. CDR3 sequence (DNA): TGTGCCAGCAGTTTAACAGGGGGGTTAGAGACCCAGTACTTC. Protein product: CASSLTGGLETQYF.

The rearrangement links TRBV11-1 to TRBJ1-1, with D possibly matching TRBD1 (6 bases). The CDR3 runs to 15 residues. CDR1 and CDR2 (germline): SGHAT, FQDESV (reference sequence). Trimming removed 4 bases at V and 3 bases at J, with 15 bases between. CDR3 sequence reads: CASSSPSGVDTEAFF. CDR3 nucleotide sequence: TGTGCCAGCAGCTCCCCCTCAGGGGTGGACACTGAAGCTTTCTTT.

In its sample, this clonotype was seen many times. J is TRBJ2-3 and V is TRBV7-2; no clear D gene. V dropped 7 bases and J dropped 0 bases, with 14 bases sitting between them. The germline gives CDR1 SGHTA, CDR2 FQGNSA. CDR3 size: 15 residues. CDR3 in amino acids: CASTTNNPSTDTQYF. The CDR3, as DNA: TGTGCCAGCACCACGAATAACCCTAGCACAGATACGCAGTATTTT.

This clonotype has ten or more counts. The V call is TRBV9, the J call TRBJ1-4, with D unresolved. Trimming pared 7 bases from V and 0 bases from J, leaving 13 bases between. From germline, CDR1 is SGDLS and CDR2 YYNGEE. This CDR3 is 15 amino acids long. The CDR3 DNA reads as TGTGCCAGCGGTGGAGGGATCGCAACTAATGAAAAACTGTTTTTT. Amino acid sequence: CASGGGIATNEKLFF.

V is TRBV29-1 and J is TRBJ2-3, with 10 bases identical to TRBD2. This CDR3 spans 14 amino acids. V trimming: 4 bases; J trimming: 2 bases; junction bases outside the gene matches: 3. Per germline, CDR1 SQVTM and CDR2 ANQGSEA. CDR3: CSVVSGGLTDTQYF. CDR3 coding DNA: TGCAGCGTTGTTAGCGGGGGGCTCACAGATACGCAGTATTTT.

The chain recombines TRBV4-3 with TRBJ1-6; the D gene is possibly TRBD1 (6 bases). This CDR3 contains 17 residues. The ends were cut back, 2 bases at V and 10 bases at J, with 21 bases in the middle. Germline CDR1 and CDR2: LGHNA and YSLEER. The CDR3 loop reads CASSQKRTGTSRSPLHF. For the CDR3, the DNA is TGCGCCAGCAGCCAAAAGCGAACAGGGACGTCAAGGTCACCCCTCCACTTT.

V is TRBV5-1 and J is TRBJ2-1, with D maybe TRBD1 (6 bases). The V end was cut by 2 bases, the J end by 5 bases, with 14 bases between. The CDR3 loop spans 15 amino acids. CDR1 and CDR2 (germline): SGHRS, YFSETQ. The CDR3 DNA reads TGCGCCAGCAGCTTCGGTGGGGGCACAAACAATGAGCAGTTCTTC. Its protein product is CASSFGGGTNNEQFF.

This chain connects TRBV11-3 to TRBJ2-2; possible D gene TRBD2, 5 bases. In germline, CDR1 is SGHNT, CDR2 YENEEA. Trimming stripped 1 base from V and 1 base from J, with 7 bases between. The CDR3 is made up of 15 amino acids. CDR3 in amino acids: CASSLAAGNTGELFF. In nucleotides, the CDR3 is TGTGCCAGCAGCTTAGCGGCGGGGAACACCGGGGAGCTGTTTTTT.

The chain combines TRBV5-1 with TRBJ1-1, with 10 bases that match TRBD1. The CDR3 is 16 amino acids. Germline CDR1 SGHRS, CDR2 YFSETQ. The V and J ends lost 4 bases and 1 base, in that order; junction bases with no gene match: 7. The CDR3 loop reads CASSKGTGAWNTEAFF. In DNA form, the CDR3 reads TGCGCCAGCAGCAAAGGGACAGGGGCTTGGAACACTGAAGCTTTCTTT.

This clonotype was counted only a few times. The chain recombines TRBV5-1 with TRBJ2-7; 10 nucleotides align to TRBD1. V lost 5 bases to trimming and J lost 12 bases; unmatched junction nucleotides: 11. CDR3 length: 13 amino acids. From germline, CDR1 is SGHRS and CDR2 YFSETQ. Written as DNA, the CDR3 is TGCGCCAGCAGAGCCGGGACAGGGGTTTCTTGGTACTTC. This translates into CASRAGTGVSWYF.

J is TRBJ2-3 and V is TRBV6-1, with unresolved D. Trimming cost V 6 bases and J 4 bases, with 11 bases left between them. The CDR3 has 13 amino acids. Germline V lookup: CDR1 MNHNS, CDR2 SASEGT. The CDR3 nucleotides read TGTGCCAGCAGAGTGGGTCAGCCAGATACGCAGTATTTT. It specifies CASRVGQPDTQYF.

This clonotype was seen only a few times. The chain couples TRBV4-1 to TRBJ1-2, with D unresolved. Trimming stripped 1 base from V and 4 bases from J, with 13 bases between. CDR1 is MGHRA and CDR2 is YSYEKL in the germline V gene. This CDR3 spans 15 amino acids. In nucleotides, the CDR3 is TGCGCCAGCAGCCAAGCATCCACCCCAATCTATGGCTACACCTTC. Amino acids: CASSQASTPIYGYTF.

This clonotype came up a few times. The chain recombines TRBV21-1 with TRBJ2-3; TRBD1, the D gene given by the table, was not confirmed from the DNA. TRBV21-1 is a listed pseudogene. The CDR3 is 18 residues long. Here the CDR3 DNA reads TGTGCCAGCAGCAAAGAGGGACAGGGGCCCTCTTGCACAGATACGCAGTATTTT. Encoded protein: CASSKEGQGPSCTDTQYF.

The table lists this clonotype with a few counts. The rearrangement joins TRBV28 to TRBJ1-2; the D gene is possibly TRBD1 (6 bases). There are 15 residues in the CDR3. Per germline, CDR1 MDHEN and CDR2 SYDVKM. The V end lost 3 bases, the J end lost 8 bases, and 19 bases lay between the germline ends. CDR3 loop: CASSFGAGAGEGYTF. In DNA, the CDR3 is TGTGCCAGCAGTTTCGGGGCAGGGGCAGGTGAAGGCTACACCTTC.

In this sample, this clonotype turned up a few times. This chain uses TRBV5-4 with TRBJ1-1; D not certain. Per the germline V gene, CDR1 is SGHNT and CDR2 is YYREEE (reference sequence). V was trimmed by 0 bases and J by 1 base, leaving 13 bases between them. This CDR3 is built from 16 residues. CDR3 loop: CASSLESQAPNTEAFF. The DNA for the CDR3 is TGTGCCAGCAGCTTGGAGTCCCAGGCGCCGAACACTGAAGCTTTCTTT.

This chain uses TRBV11-3 with TRBJ2-2; D gene ambiguous. V dropped 5 bases and J dropped 0 bases, with 10 bases sitting between them. CDR3 length: 15 amino acids. Per germline, CDR1 SGHNT and CDR2 YENEEA. DNA of the CDR3: TGTGCCAGCAGCCCCCAGAGCGCGAACACCGGGGAGCTGTTTTTT. It specifies CASSPQSANTGELFF. The full variable domain, rest sourced from reference TRBV11-3 and TRBJ2-2, is EAGVVQSPRYKIIEKKQPVAFWCNPISGHNTLYWYLQNLGQGPELLIRYENEEAVDDSQLPKDRFSAERLKGVDSTLKIQPAELGDSAVYLCASSPQSANTGELFFGEGSRLTVL.

CDR3 sequence: CASRPFSGTSYNEQFF. For the CDR3, the DNA is TGTGCCAGCCGACCCTTTAGCGGGACTTCCTACAATGAGCAGTTCTTC. The V gene is TRBV27, the J gene TRBJ2-1; 8 positions match TRBD2. The J segment lost 1 base and the V segment lost 8 bases, leaving 10 bases of the junction unmatched. Germline CDR1 reads MNHEY; CDR2 reads SMNVEV (reference sequence). CDR3 length: 16 amino acids.